This entry is about one TCR beta chain. Method: immunoSEQ multiplex PCR; TCRdb's copy keeps in-frame clones and lacks some. Of about 2.5 million clones detected, approximately 90% appear once; the ten largest clones hold approximately 0.4%. This entry comes from a study of shared clonotypes between healthy human individuals. Germline V CDR1 and CDR2: SQVTM, ANQGSEA. CDR3 length: 14 amino acids. Trimming cost V 1 base and J 8 bases; bases outside gene matches: 8. Sequencing used naive CD4+ T cells from PBMCs. The subset is: CD45RA+ positively selected. This TCR derives from a man younger than 35 in good health. Some clones in this sample may be carry-over from other donors' samples. The rearrangement links TRBV29-1 to TRBJ1-2, with 9 bases fitting TRBD1. The CDR3 spells CSVEGGDRARGYTF. The CDR3 DNA sequence: TGCAGCGTTGAAGGGGGGGACAGGGCTCGGGGCTACACCTTC.